This T cell receptor (beta chain) was captured by sequencing in a study of spatial heterogeneity in lung cancer. Study outcomes and limitations: The study found that expanded intratumoral alpha and beta TCR counts tracked tumor mutation counts. The study estimated about 7.2% alpha and more than 11% beta chain coverage of tumor T cells.

Time point in this sample: sample taken at primary tumor resection. This clonotype qualifies as medium-sized. Its antigen is as yet unknown. This beta chain is an off-target read within a library intended for alpha chains, so its frequency means little. CDR1 and CDR2 from the germline V gene are DFQATT and SNEGSKA (reference sequence). CDR3 length: 14 amino acids. TCRdb ran MiXCR on the 5' RACE reads and lists one entry per CDR3 protein. The sample records several thousand distinct CDR3 sequences, around a tenth being singletons. This chain uses TRBV20-1 with TRBJ2-1; TRBD2 agrees at 8 bases. This clonotype was obtained from a male donor with early-stage non-small cell lung cancer. The specimen comprised lung tumor tissue, sampled at surgery. CDR3 in amino acids: CRAATGTSLYEQFF. The CDR3 DNA follows: TGCAGGGCCGCAACCGGGACTAGTCTTTATGAGCAGTTCTTC.